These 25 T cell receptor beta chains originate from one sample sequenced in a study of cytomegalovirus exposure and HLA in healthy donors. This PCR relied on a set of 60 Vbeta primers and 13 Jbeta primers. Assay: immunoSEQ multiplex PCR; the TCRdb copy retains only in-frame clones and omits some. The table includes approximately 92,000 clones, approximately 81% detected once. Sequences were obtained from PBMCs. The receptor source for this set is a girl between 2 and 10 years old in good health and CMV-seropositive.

In DNA form, the CDR3 reads TGTGCCAGCAGACTTATAGCGGGAGTGGGCAATGAGCAGTTCTTC. Translation: CASRLIAGVGNEQFF. J is TRBJ2-1 and V is TRBV5-4, with TRBD2 identical over 9 bases. With V trimmed by 5 bases and J by 6 bases, 9 bases remained unmatched. The CDR3 extends over 15 amino acids. From germline, CDR1 is SGHNT and CDR2 YYREEE (reference sequence).

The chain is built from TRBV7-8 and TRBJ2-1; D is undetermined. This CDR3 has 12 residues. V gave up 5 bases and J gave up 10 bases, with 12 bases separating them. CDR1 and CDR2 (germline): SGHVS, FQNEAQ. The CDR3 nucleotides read TGTGCCAGCAGCGCTGATATTCGGGAGCAGTTCTTC. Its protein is CASSADIREQFF.

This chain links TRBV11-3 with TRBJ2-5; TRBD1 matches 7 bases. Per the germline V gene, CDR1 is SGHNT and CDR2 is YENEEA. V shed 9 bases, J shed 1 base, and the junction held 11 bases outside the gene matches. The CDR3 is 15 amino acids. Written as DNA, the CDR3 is TGTGCCAGGAGGTGGAACAGGGGCCTCCAAGAGACCCAGTACTTC. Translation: CARRWNRGLQETQYF.

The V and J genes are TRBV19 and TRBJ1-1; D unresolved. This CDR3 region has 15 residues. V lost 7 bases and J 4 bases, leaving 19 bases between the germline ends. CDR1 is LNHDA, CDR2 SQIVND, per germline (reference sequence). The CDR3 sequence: CASTVDRFWSTEAFF. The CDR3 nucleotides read TGTGCCAGTACGGTCGACCGGTTCTGGAGCACTGAAGCTTTCTTT.

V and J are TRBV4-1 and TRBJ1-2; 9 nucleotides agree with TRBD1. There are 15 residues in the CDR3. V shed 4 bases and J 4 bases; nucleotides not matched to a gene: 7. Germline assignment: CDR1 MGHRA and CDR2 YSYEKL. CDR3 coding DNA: TGCGCCAGCAGCCTCGGGGACAGGGCGCCCTATGGCTACACCTTC. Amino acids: CASSLGDRAPYGYTF.

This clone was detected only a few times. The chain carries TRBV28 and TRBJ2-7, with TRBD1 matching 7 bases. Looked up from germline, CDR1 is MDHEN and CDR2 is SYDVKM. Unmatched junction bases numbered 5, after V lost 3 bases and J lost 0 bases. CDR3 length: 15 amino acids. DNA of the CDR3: TGTGCCAGCAGTTTTACGACAGGGCCCTCCTACGAGCAGTACTTC. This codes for CASSFTTGPSYEQYF.

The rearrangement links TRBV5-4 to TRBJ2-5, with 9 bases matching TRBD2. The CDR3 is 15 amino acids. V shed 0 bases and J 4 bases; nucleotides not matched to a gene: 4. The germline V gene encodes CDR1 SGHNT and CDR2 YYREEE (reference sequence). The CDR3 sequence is CASSLASGIGETQYF. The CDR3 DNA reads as TGTGCCAGCAGCTTGGCTAGCGGGATAGGAGAGACCCAGTACTTC. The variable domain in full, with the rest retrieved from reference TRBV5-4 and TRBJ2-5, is ETGVTQSPTHLIKTRGQQVTLRCSSQSGHNTVSWYQQALGQGPQFIFQYYREEENGRGNFPPRFSGLQFPNYSSELNVNALELDDSALYLCASSLASGIGETQYFGPGTRLLVL.

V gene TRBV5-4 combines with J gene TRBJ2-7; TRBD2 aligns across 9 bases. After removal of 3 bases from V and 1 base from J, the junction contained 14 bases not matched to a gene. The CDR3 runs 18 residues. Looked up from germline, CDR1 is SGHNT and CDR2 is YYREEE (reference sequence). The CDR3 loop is CASSSLGASGTLSYEQYF. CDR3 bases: TGTGCCAGCAGCTCGCTGGGGGCTAGCGGGACCCTATCCTACGAGCAGTACTTC.

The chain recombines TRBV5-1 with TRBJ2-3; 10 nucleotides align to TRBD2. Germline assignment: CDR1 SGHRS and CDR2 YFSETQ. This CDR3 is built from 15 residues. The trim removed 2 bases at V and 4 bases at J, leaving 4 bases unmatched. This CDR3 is CASSFKAGGADTQYF. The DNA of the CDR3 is TGCGCCAGCAGCTTTAAAGCGGGAGGGGCAGATACGCAGTATTTT.

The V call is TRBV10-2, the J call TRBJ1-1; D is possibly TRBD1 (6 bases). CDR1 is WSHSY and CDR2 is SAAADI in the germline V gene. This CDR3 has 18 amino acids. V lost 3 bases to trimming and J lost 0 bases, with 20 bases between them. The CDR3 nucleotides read TGCGCCAGCAGTGACATGACAGGAATCGAGATAATGAACACTGAAGCTTTCTTT. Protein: CASSDMTGIEIMNTEAFF.

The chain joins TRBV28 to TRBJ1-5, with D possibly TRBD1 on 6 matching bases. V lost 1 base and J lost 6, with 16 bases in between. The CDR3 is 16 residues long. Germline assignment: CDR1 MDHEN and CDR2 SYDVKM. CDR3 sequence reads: CASSLLKGQVGQPQHF. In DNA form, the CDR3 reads TGTGCCAGCAGTTTATTAAAGGGACAAGTTGGTCAGCCCCAGCATTTT.

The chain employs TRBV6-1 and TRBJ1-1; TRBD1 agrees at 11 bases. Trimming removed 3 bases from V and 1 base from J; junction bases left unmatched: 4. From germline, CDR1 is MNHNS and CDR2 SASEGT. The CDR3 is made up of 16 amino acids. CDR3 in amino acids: CASSEDRGLRNTEAFF. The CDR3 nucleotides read TGTGCCAGCAGTGAGGACAGGGGGCTTAGGAACACTGAAGCTTTCTTT.

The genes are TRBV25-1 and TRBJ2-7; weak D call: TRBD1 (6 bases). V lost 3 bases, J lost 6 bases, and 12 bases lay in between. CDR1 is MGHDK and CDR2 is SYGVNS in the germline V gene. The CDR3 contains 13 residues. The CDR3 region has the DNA TGTGCCAGCAGTGACTGGGGGCATCTCGAGCAGTACTTC. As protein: CASSDWGHLEQYF.

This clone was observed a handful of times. CDR3 DNA: TGTGCCAGCAAGAGCGGGAGCGTGTTAGGCGAGCAGTACTTC. Translation gives CASKSGSVLGEQYF. The J gene is TRBJ2-7, the V gene TRBV6-5; TRBD2 matches 8 bases. The J segment lost 6 bases and the V segment lost 7 bases, leaving 11 bases of the junction unmatched. The CDR3 consists of 14 residues. Germline CDR1 MNHEY, CDR2 SVGAGI.

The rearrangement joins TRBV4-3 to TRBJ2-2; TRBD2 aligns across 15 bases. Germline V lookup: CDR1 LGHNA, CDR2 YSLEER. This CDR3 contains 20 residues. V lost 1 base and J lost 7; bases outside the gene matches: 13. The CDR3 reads CASSQGGTSGRWSKDGELFF. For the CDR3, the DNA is TGCGCCAGCAGCCAAGGGGGGACTAGCGGGAGGTGGTCGAAGGACGGGGAGCTGTTTTTT.

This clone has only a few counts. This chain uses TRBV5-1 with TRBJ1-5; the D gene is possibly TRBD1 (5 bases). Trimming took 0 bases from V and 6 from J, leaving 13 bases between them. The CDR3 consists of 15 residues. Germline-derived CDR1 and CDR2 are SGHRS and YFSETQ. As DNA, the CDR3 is TGCGCCAGCAGCTTGGGGGGCCCTGGTGGTCAGCCCCAGCATTTT. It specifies CASSLGGPGGQPQHF.

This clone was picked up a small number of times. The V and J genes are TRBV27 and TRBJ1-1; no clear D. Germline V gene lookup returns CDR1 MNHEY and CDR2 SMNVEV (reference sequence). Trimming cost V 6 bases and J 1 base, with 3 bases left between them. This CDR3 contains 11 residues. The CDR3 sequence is CASSSNTEAFF. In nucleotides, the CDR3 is TGTGCCAGCAGCTCGAACACTGAAGCTTTCTTT.

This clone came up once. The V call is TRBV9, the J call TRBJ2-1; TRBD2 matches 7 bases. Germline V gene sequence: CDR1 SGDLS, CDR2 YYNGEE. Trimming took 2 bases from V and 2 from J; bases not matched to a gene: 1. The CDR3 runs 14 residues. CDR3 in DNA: TGTGCCAGCAGCGTGGGAGGGACCTACAATGAGCAGTTCTTC. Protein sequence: CASSVGGTYNEQFF.

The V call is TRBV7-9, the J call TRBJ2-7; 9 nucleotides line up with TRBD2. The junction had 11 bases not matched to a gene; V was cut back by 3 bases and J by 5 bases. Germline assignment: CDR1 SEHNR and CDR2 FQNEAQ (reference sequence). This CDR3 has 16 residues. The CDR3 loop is CASSLGEAGGGNEQYF. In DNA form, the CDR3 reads TGTGCCAGCAGCTTGGGGGAGGCGGGAGGGGGGAACGAGCAGTACTTC.

CDR3 sequence: CASRTGENIQYF. CDR3 nucleotide sequence: TGTGCCAGCAGGACAGGAGAAAACATTCAGTACTTC. The rearrangement joins TRBV27 to TRBJ2-4; weak D call: TRBD1 (6 bases). The CDR3 loop spans 12 amino acids. The germline V gene encodes CDR1 MNHEY and CDR2 SMNVEV (reference sequence). V was cut by 6 bases and J by 5 bases, with 8 bases left in between.

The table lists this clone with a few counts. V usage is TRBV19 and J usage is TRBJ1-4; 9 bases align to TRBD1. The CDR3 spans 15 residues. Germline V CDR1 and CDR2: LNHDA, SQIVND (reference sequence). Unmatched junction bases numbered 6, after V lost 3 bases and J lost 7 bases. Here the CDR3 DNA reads TGTGCCAGTAGTATCACCGGGACAGGGTTTGAAAAACTGTTTTTT. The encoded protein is CASSITGTGFEKLFF. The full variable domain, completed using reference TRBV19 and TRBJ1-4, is DGGITQSPKYLFRKEGQNVTLSCEQNLNHDAMYWYRQDPGQGLRLIYYSQIVNDFQKGDIAEGYSVSREKKESFPLTVTSAQKNPTAFYLCASSITGTGFEKLFFGSGTQLSVL.

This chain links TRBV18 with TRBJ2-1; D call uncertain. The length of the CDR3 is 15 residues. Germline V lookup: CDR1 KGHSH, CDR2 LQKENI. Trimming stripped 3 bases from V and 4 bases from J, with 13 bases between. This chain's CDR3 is CASSPASAVYNEQFF. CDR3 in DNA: TGTGCCAGCTCACCTGCTTCCGCGGTATACAATGAGCAGTTCTTC. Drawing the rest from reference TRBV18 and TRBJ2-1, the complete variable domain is NAGVMQNPRHLVRRRGQEARLRCSPMKGHSHVYWYRQLPEEGLKFMVYLQKENIIDESGMPKERFSAEFPKEGPSILRIQQVVRGDSAAYFCASSPASAVYNEQFFGPGTRLTVL.

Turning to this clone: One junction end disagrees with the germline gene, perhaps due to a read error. The CDR3 coding sequence is TGTGCCACCAGCGGATTTGGGTTGACACCTGGGTACAGTGAGCAGTTCTTC. Residues: CATSGFGLTPGYSEQFF. The V gene is TRBV15, the J gene TRBJ2-1; D remains unclear. The CDR3 is 17 residues long. The germline CDR1 and CDR2 sequences are LNHNV and YYDKDF (reference sequence).

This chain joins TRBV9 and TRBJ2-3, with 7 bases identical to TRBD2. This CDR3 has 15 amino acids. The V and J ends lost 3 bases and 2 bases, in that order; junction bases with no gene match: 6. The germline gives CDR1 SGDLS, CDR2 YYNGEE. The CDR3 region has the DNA TGTGCCAGCAGCGGTGCGGGAGACCCCACAGATACGCAGTATTTT. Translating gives CASSGAGDPTDTQYF.

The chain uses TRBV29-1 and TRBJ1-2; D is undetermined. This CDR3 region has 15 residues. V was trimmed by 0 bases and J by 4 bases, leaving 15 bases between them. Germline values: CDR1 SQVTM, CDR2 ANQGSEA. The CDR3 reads CSVEDQRGVIYGYTF. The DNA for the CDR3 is TGCAGCGTTGAAGATCAACGGGGAGTTATCTATGGCTACACCTTC.